These T cell receptor beta chains were read from a single sample in a study of technical replicates of blood from a handful of donors. Some clones are missing from TCRdb's copy, which holds only in-frame ones; the method was immunoSEQ multiplex PCR. Found here are 75,000 to 100,000 clones, less than 95% of them singletons; the top ten hold about 0.35%. Sequencing input: T cells isolated from PBMCs. Receptors originate from a human donor in good health. CDR3s include the opening cysteine and the closing phenylalanine or tryptophan. Each record gives: D gene, V gene, J gene, clone size, CDR3 DNA, CDR3 protein. The D gene is left open where the match is weak. Some rows have no size entry. The others give once, few or many, or a class for an expanded clone.

>-|TRBV7-9|TRBJ2-1|once
TGTGCCAGCAGCTTAGCTAATAGAGTTAACAATGAGCAGTTCTTC
CASSLANRVNNEQFF
>TRBD2|TRBV6-1|TRBJ2-1|-
TGTGCCAGCAGGCCTAGCGGGAGGTACAATGAGCAGTTCTTC
CASRPSGRYNEQFF
>TRBD2|TRBV9|TRBJ2-5|-
TGTGCCAGCACCCCGGGGGGAGTAGAGACCCAGTACTTC
CASTPGGVETQYF
>TRBD2|TRBV9|TRBJ2-2|-
TGTGCCAGCAGCGTTAGCGGGAGGGCAGGCACCGGGGAGCTGTTTTTT
CASSVSGRAGTGELFF
>TRBD2|TRBV19|TRBJ2-7|-
TGTGCCAGTAGTATTGCGGGAGCGTCTTACTACGAGCAGTACTTC
CASSIAGASYYEQYF
>-|TRBV10-1|TRBJ2-5|once
TGCGCCAGCAGAGGTGGGGCCGAGGAGACCCAGTACTTC
CASRGGAEETQYF
>TRBD2|TRBV7-2|TRBJ2-3|-
TGTGCCAGCAGCTTCAGCGGGAGTCACGATACGCAGTATTTT
CASSFSGSHDTQYF
>-|TRBV19|TRBJ2-1|-
TGTGCCACTGGGGACTATGAGCAGTTCTTC
CATGDYEQFF
>TRBD2|TRBV19|TRBJ2-5|-
TGTGCTGGTAGCGGGGGACATGGAGAGACCCAGTACTTC
CAGSGGHGETQYF
>-|TRBV7-9|TRBJ1-1|-
TGTGCCAGCAGCTTATATGAAGCTTTCTTT
CASSLYEAFF
>TRBD1|TRBV7-9|TRBJ1-2|-
TGTGCCAGCAGCCCGTCCCTACGGGGACAGAATAACGGCTACACCTTC
CASSPSLRGQNNGYTF
>-|TRBV19|TRBJ2-2|-
TGTGCCAGTAGTAAGGGGGGAGGGCTCCCCACCGGGGAGCTGTTTTTT
CASSKGGGLPTGELFF
>TRBD1|TRBV28|TRBJ2-5|-
TGTGCCAGCAGTTCACAGGGGGCAGGGACCCAGTACTTC
CASSSQGAGTQYF
>TRBD1|TRBV29-1|TRBJ1-1|-
TGCAGCGTTGAGGGACAGATCACTGAAGCTTTCTTT
CSVEGQITEAFF
>-|TRBV5-6|TRBJ2-5|once
TGTGCCAGCAGCAGTCCGGAAGGCAGGGAGACCCAGTACTTC
CASSSPEGRETQYF
>TRBD1|TRBV4-2|TRBJ1-2|-
TGTGCCAGCAGCCAAGTCGGGACAGGGATTAATAACTATGGCTACACCTTC
CASSQVGTGINNYGYTF
>TRBD2|TRBV19|TRBJ2-2|-
TGTGCCAGTAGTTTTAACAGGTGGGGGGACTATCAGAACACCGGGGAGCTGTTTTTT
CASSFNRWGDYQNTGELFF
>TRBD2|TRBV9|TRBJ2-3|-
TGTGCCGGCAGCGTACGGAGCGGGAGTACGGCAGATACGCAGTATTTT
CAGSVRSGSTADTQYF
>-|TRBV2|TRBJ1-2|-
TGTGCCAGTCAAAACCTCCCGGGCTATGGCTACACCTTC
CASQNLPGYGYTF
>TRBD2|TRBV7-2|TRBJ2-5|-
TGTGCCAGCGCTATAGCGGGACCCCAAGAGACCCAGTACTTC
CASAIAGPQETQYF
>TRBD2|TRBV6-6|TRBJ2-1|-
TGTGCCAGCAGAGACTCTAGCGGGGGTTACAATGAGCAGTTCTTC
CASRDSSGGYNEQFF
>-|TRBV10-3|TRBJ1-6|-
TGTGCCATCCAGGAGGAGGGCTCACCCCTCCACTTT
CAIQEEGSPLHF
>TRBD2|TRBV6-5|TRBJ2-3|-
TGTGCCAGCGCGGGACTAGCGGGAGAAACAGATACGCAGTATTTT
CASAGLAGETDTQYF
>-|TRBV19|TRBJ1-2|-
TGTGCCAGTACCAAGGGGGGGAACTATGGCTACACCTTC
CASTKGGNYGYTF
>-|TRBV29-1|TRBJ1-1|-
TGCAGCGTTGATGGGTACGGGGTCCAGCCTTATGAAGCTTTCTTT
CSVDGYGVQPYEAFF
>TRBD2|TRBV6-5|TRBJ2-2|-
TGTGCCAGCAGTTACTGGGCGGGAGAAGGAACCGGGGAGCTGTTTTTT
CASSYWAGEGTGELFF
>-|TRBV27|TRBJ2-2|once
TGTGCCATCAGGGGAGGGGTTGCCGGGGAGCTGTTTTTT
CAIRGGVAGELFF
>-|TRBV7-8|TRBJ2-6|-
TGTGCCAGCAGCTTACCAACGGGAGATGGGGCCAACGTCCTGACTTTC
CASSLPTGDGANVLTF